This T cell receptor beta chain was identified during a study of Ad26.COV2.S vaccination and SARS-CoV-2 variants. The sample's treatment: some 20 received Ad26.COV2.S at low or high dose, single or two shots; about 5 received placebo; per-sample allocation not given. Specimen acquisition occurred on day 63 following the initial vaccine or placebo injection. TCRdb keeps only in-frame clones here, not all; method: immunoSEQ multiplex PCR. Among about 280,000 clones listed, over 75% were seen once. Germline V gene sequence: CDR1 LNHDA, CDR2 SQIVND (reference sequence). CDR3 size: 16 residues. V was trimmed by 0 bases and J by 5 bases, leaving 16 bases between them.

Here the sequenced sample was peripheral blood, taken in a trial of Ad26.COV2.S vaccine versus placebo. The chain has TRBV19 and TRBJ1-1; D uncertain. This clonotype was obtained from a person aged 18-60 years who received the Ad26.COV2.S COVID-19 vaccine or a placebo. The CDR3 nucleotides read TGTGCCAGTAGTATAGATCCGCGGCAGTACTCGACTGAAGCTTTCTTT. Translation: CASSIDPRQYSTEAFF. Variable domain in full (rest from reference TRBV19 and TRBJ1-1): DGGITQSPKYLFRKEGQNVTLSCEQNLNHDAMYWYRQDPGQGLRLIYYSQIVNDFQKGDIAEGYSVSREKKESFPLTVTSAQKNPTAFYLCASSIDPRQYSTEAFFGQGTRLTVV.